This T cell receptor (beta chain) was recovered during a study of CD4 and CD8 cells across lung adenocarcinoma regions. This clonotype was found a few times. The CDR3 spans 14 residues. The germline CDR1 and CDR2 sequences are MNHEY and SMNVEV (reference sequence). The V end was cut by 6 bases, the J end by 10 bases, with 19 bases between. Using its own MiXCR run on the PCR reads, TCRdb lists one record per CDR3 protein. Here the sample spans approximately 7,700 distinct CDR3 sequences, 56% being singletons. Donors had localized lung adenocarcinoma, a non-small cell lung cancer. The sequence derives from a female donor with lung adenocarcinoma. The CD4 and CD8 labels of this study may be unreliable. Sequenced material: CD4+ T cells from the center of a lung tumor. The rearrangement uses TRBV27 and TRBJ1-5; TRBD1 is a possible D gene (5 bases). The CDR3 nucleotides read TGTGCCAGCAGCCTAATCGGGGGGAGAGGACCCCAGCATTTT. Translation gives CASSLIGGRGPQHF.